This TCR beta chain came from a study of blood T cells in healthy people across ages (dated by TCRdb to 2013 to 2016). About the investigation overall: In model experiments, roughly one uniquely barcoded TCR beta cDNA molecule per two T cells was captured by template switching. The study measured age-related changes in TCR beta repertoire diversity using deep sequencing normalized with unique cDNA molecular identifiers. Four age groups were formed from the donors: young (average roughly 16 years), middle-aged (approximately 40), aged (more than 55) and long-lived (more than 75). Donors of different ages were randomly distributed across sequencing lanes to avoid experimental bias. For two donors (one aged 18 to 30 and one aged 80 or older), the study analyzed two additional independent replicas of 1 million unique cDNA reads from the same blood draw. What the study reported, not specific to this receptor: Observed TCR beta diversity per million T cells fell roughly linearly with age, and a significant reduction was already apparent by age around 36. Bulk unsorted PBMC profiling prevented conclusive comparison of naive and antigen-experienced compartments. Observed TCR beta diversity correlated strongly with the percentage of naive T cells measured by flow cytometry. Compared with the aged group, more naive CD4+ T cells, fewer expanded clones and increased TCR diversity were shown by the long-lived group, suggesting age selection. Estimates of total diversity from one million sequenced T cells were regarded as lower bounds and underestimates. Because donor CMV infection status was unknown, age-related changes in expanded clonotypes were potentially confounded.

CDR1 and CDR2, looked up from the germline V gene, are MDHEN and SYDVKM. Trimming takes 3 bases from V and 1 base from J, and the germline ends sit 9 bases apart. The CDR3 sequence holds 14 residues, the cysteine and phenylalanine included. Solely the CDR3 DNA is kept, with 42 bases framed from the first base. Donors were a few dozen systemically healthy Caucasian individuals from Russia aged about 6 to 100 years. Roughly 11 milliliters of peripheral blood were drawn from each donor into EDTA-treated Vacutainer tubes. PBMCs were isolated by Ficoll-Paque density-gradient centrifugation, with at least 6.5 million obtained per sample. Total RNA, at least 5 micrograms per sample, was extracted from PBMCs with Trizol reagent. For every donor, an aliquot of PBMCs went through flow cytometry to measure the percentages of naive CD45RAhigh/CD27high T cells. A note on this clonotype: The specificity of this receptor is unknown. Nothing much larger sits one base from this clone, and base qualities are not available.

The library was obtained by 5' RACE. The sequencer was an Illumina HiSeq 2500. A second PCR of 7 to 11 cycles was performed with a sample-barcoded 5' primer and a J-beta primer mix. Each TCR beta cDNA molecule received a unique molecular identifier from a template-switch 5' adaptor carrying 12 random nucleotides. Each sample yielded at least 3 million CDR3-containing paired-end reads. All of the RNA was converted into first-strand cDNA using the Mint cDNA synthesis kit, with a TRBC-specific oligonucleotide serving as the primer. Following uracil-DNA glycosylase treatment, a first 18-cycle PCR with universal primers M1SS and BC2_uni_R was performed on all cDNA. The authors' analysis ran thus. Normalization of each sample was performed by random selection of 1 million high-quality reads, each carrying a distinct molecular identifier. Instead of being binned into consensus sequences, reads that shared molecular identifiers were thrown out. MiTCR, set to a Q25 quality threshold and the strictest error-elimination algorithm, was used for CDR3 identification, clonotype clustering and error correction. A nonparametric unseen species model with Euler transformation was used to estimate a lower bound on total TCR beta diversity. The public reads were quality trimmed at Q25 with fastp and then assembled into clones with MiXCR by TCRdb, keeping productive beta chains. Each entry merges the rows of one CDR3 protein and shows their most common DNA and genes. None of the V and J calls come from the authors' own analysis; TCRdb made them. For this sample the table gives fewer than 900,000 distinct CDR3 sequences, of which approximately 43% were detected only once. Of the sample, more than 20% falls within the top ten clones.

Sequencing used blood. The sequence is built from TRBV28 and TRBJ1-1; the D gene cannot be resolved reliably. The sequence came from a woman between 55 and 75 years old in good health. The CDR3 reads as follows: CASSFGVTNTEAFF. The bases read TGTGCCAGCAGTTTCGGGGTAACGAACACTGAAGCTTTCTTT.